A single sample is the source of the 28 T cell receptor beta chains below, sequenced in a study of shared clonotypes between healthy human individuals. Using immunoSEQ multiplex PCR, the repertoire was profiled, and TCRdb retains in-frame clones only, with some absent. The profile covers approximately 1,000,000 clones, with 60% to 85% appearing a single time and 0.89% taken by the ten largest. Source material: memory CD4+ T cells from PBMCs. Regarding subset: CD45RA-negative fraction. The receptor set was obtained from a man aged 18 to 30 in good health. Some clones in this sample may be carry-over from other donors' samples.

The chain employs TRBV5-6 and TRBJ1-3, with 10 bases fitting TRBD1. The CDR3 sequence is 16 residues long. Losses at the gene ends were 5 bases for V and 0 bases for J; bases not matched to a gene: 5. Germline CDR1 SGHDT, CDR2 YYEEEE. The CDR3 bases are TGTGCCAGCAGGACAGGGGGCTTCTTCTCTGGAAACACCATATATTTT. It specifies CASRTGGFFSGNTIYF. Full variable domain (remainder filled in from reference TRBV5-6 and TRBJ1-3): DAGVTQSPTHLIKTRGQQVTLRCSPKSGHDTVSWYQQALGQGPQFIFQYYEEEERQRGNFPDRFSGHQFPNYSSELNVNALLLGDSALYLCASRTGGFFSGNTIYFGEGSWLTVV.

The chain combines TRBV2 with TRBJ2-7, with D perhaps matching TRBD1 (5 bases). V dropped 5 bases and J dropped 2 bases, with 16 bases sitting between them. The CDR3 covers 15 residues. The germline V gene has CDR1 SNHLY and CDR2 FYNNEI. CDR3 DNA sequence: TGTGCCAGCAGTCCCAGGGTCCCCCAAACCTACGAGCAGTACTTC. It is translated as CASSPRVPQTYEQYF.

The chain recombines TRBV5-6 with TRBJ2-2; D not resolved. The germline V gene encodes CDR1 SGHDT and CDR2 YYEEEE. This CDR3 is 15 amino acids long. Between the trimmed V and J ends, which lost 5 bases and 6 bases, there was a span of 17 bases. CDR3 in DNA: TGTGCCAGCAGTCCGTGGGCACCAGCGTCCGGGGAGCTGTTTTTT. It yields the protein CASSPWAPASGELFF.

This clone has just a few counts. The rearrangement links TRBV28 to TRBJ1-2; the D gene is possibly TRBD1 (5 bases). This CDR3 contains 13 residues. V lost 11 bases and J lost 8, with 21 bases in between. In germline, CDR1 is MDHEN, CDR2 SYDVKM. The CDR3 DNA sequence: TGTGCCGCGTTGTCGGGGGGGAGGCGGGGCTACACCTTC. It codes for CAALSGGRRGYTF.

As to this clone: Other DNA variants within this sample encode the same CDR3. V gene TRBV29-1 combines with J gene TRBJ1-2, with D hard to call. V was trimmed by 2 bases and J by 7 bases, leaving 2 bases between them. This CDR3 is built from 9 residues. In germline, CDR1 is SQVTM, CDR2 ANQGSEA. In DNA, the CDR3 is TGCAGCGTTGAAAGTGGCTACACCTTC. It yields the protein CSVESGYTF.

This clone was detected once. V is TRBV6-4 and J is TRBJ1-3; TRBD1 aligns across 7 bases. Trimming cost V 5 bases and J 4 bases; bases outside gene matches: 2. Germline CDR1 MRHNA, CDR2 SNTAGT. The CDR3 length is 13 residues. CDR3: CASSTGEGNTIYF. Written as DNA, the CDR3 is TGTGCCAGCAGTACAGGGGAAGGAAACACCATATATTTT.

As DNA, the CDR3 is TGCGCCAGTTCCCAGGGAGGTGGAGATACGCAGTATTTT. This sequence encodes CASSQGGGDTQYF. The V call is TRBV5-1, the J call TRBJ2-3; tentative D call: TRBD2 (6 bases). CDR3 length: 13 amino acids. V lost 8 bases, J lost 5 bases, and 15 bases lay in between. The germline gives CDR1 SGHRS, CDR2 YFSETQ.

The CDR3 here is CASTAPGLQFYEQYF. As DNA, the CDR3 is TGTGCCAGCACCGCTCCCGGACTCCAATTCTACGAGCAGTACTTC. This sequence joins TRBV21-1 and TRBJ2-7; TRBD2, the D gene given by the table, was not confirmed from the DNA. TRBV21-1 is a known pseudogene. CDR3 length equals 15 residues.

Note on this clone: The same CDR3 is also encoded by other DNA sequences in this sample. The rearrangement uses TRBV5-1 and TRBJ2-3; 7 nucleotides match TRBD2. Germline CDR1 is SGHRS and CDR2 is YFSETQ. The CDR3 is made up of 16 amino acids. V shed 0 bases, J shed 1 base, and the junction held 5 bases outside the gene matches. In DNA, the CDR3 is TGCGCCAGCAGCTTGGTTGCGGGAGTTGGCACAGATACGCAGTATTTT. Translated: CASSLVAGVGTDTQYF.

This clone was observed a handful of times. This chain joins TRBV2 and TRBJ1-2; a weak D match, TRBD1 (5 bases). The CDR3 spans 15 residues. Germline V lookup: CDR1 SNHLY, CDR2 FYNNEI. V gave up 8 bases and J gave up 6 bases, with 22 bases separating them. The CDR3 loop reads CASGELRGPIDGYTF. The DNA of the CDR3 is TGTGCCAGCGGCGAACTAAGGGGACCGATCGATGGCTACACCTTC.

Only a few counts were recorded for this clone. The chain links TRBV4-2 to TRBJ2-2, with D perhaps matching TRBD1 (6 bases). CDR3 length: 14 residues. CDR1 is LGHNA, CDR2 YNFKEQ, per germline. V lost 4 bases and J lost 3, with 9 bases in between. As DNA, the CDR3 is TGTGCCAGCAGCCGAGGACAGTACACCGGGGAGCTGTTTTTT. This codes for CASSRGQYTGELFF.

V and J are TRBV5-1 and TRBJ2-2, with TRBD2 matching over 8 bases. Germline values: CDR1 SGHRS, CDR2 YFSETQ. The J segment lost 0 bases and the V segment lost 4 bases, leaving 8 bases of the junction unmatched. The CDR3 has 17 amino acids. The CDR3 here is CASSSGASGSNTGELFF. CDR3 coding DNA: TGCGCCAGCAGCAGCGGTGCTAGCGGGTCGAACACCGGGGAGCTGTTTTTT.

V is TRBV10-3 and J is TRBJ1-2, with TRBD1 matching 11 bases. From germline, CDR1 is ENHRY and CDR2 SYGVKD. The CDR3 consists of 17 residues. V shed 6 bases, J shed 0 bases, and the junction held 9 bases outside the gene matches. As DNA, the CDR3 is TGTGCCATCAGCCGGGGGACAGGGGGGATAGCTAACTATGGCTACACCTTC. Its protein product is CAISRGTGGIANYGYTF.

This clone was observed a handful of times. V gene TRBV2 combines with J gene TRBJ1-5; 7 bases line up with TRBD1. Looked up from germline, CDR1 is SNHLY and CDR2 is FYNNEI. J gave up 3 bases and V 7 bases, and 6 bases lay outside the gene matches. The CDR3 has 14 residues. CDR3 in amino acids: CASIADRANQPQHF. Here the CDR3 DNA reads TGTGCCAGCATCGCTGACAGGGCCAATCAGCCCCAGCATTTT.

This sequence joins TRBV9 and TRBJ2-1, with TRBD2 matching 9 bases. Germline loops: CDR1 SGDLS, CDR2 YYNGEE. V dropped 0 bases and J dropped 5; count of bases not matched to a gene: 6. The CDR3 contains 16 residues. CDR3 sequence (DNA): TGTGCCAGCAGCGTAGATCCAGCGGGAGGACACAATGAGCAGTTCTTC. Its protein is CASSVDPAGGHNEQFF.

The chain uses TRBV4-1 and TRBJ2-1; maybe TRBD2 (5 bases). Germline CDR1 and CDR2: MGHRA and YSYEKL. The CDR3 length is 15 residues. Trimming stripped 5 bases from V and 10 bases from J, with 21 bases between. The CDR3 reads CASSSRDLPSGEQFF. In DNA form, the CDR3 reads TGCGCCAGCAGCTCTCGGGATCTCCCTTCGGGAGAGCAGTTCTTC.

The rearrangement links TRBV5-6 to TRBJ1-2, with unresolved D. Germline CDR1 is SGHDT and CDR2 is YYEEEE. The CDR3 consists of 14 residues. V dropped 1 base and J dropped 3 bases, with 10 bases sitting between them. CDR3 region: CASSLKERDYGYTF. CDR3 coding DNA: TGTGCCAGCAGCTTGAAGGAGAGGGACTATGGCTACACCTTC.

The gene calls are TRBV10-1 and TRBJ2-1; D is possibly TRBD1 or TRBD2 (5 bases each). CDR1 WNHNN and CDR2 SYGVQD come from the germline V gene (reference sequence). CDR3 length equals 13 residues. Between the trimmed V and J ends, which lost 10 bases and 12 bases, there was a span of 22 bases. In DNA form, the CDR3 reads TGCGCCACCAGACCGGACACCTCAGCGGTGCAGTTCTTC. Translating it yields CATRPDTSAVQFF.

V gene TRBV9 combines with J gene TRBJ2-3; tentatively, D is TRBD2 (5 bases). Germline V gene data show CDR1 as SGDLS and CDR2 as YYNGEE. CDR3 length: 15 residues. V dropped 4 bases and J dropped 0 bases, with 12 bases sitting between them. Here the CDR3 DNA reads TGTGCCAGCAGCTCTCGCAGCGGTAGCACAGATACGCAGTATTTT. It specifies CASSSRSGSTDTQYF. Using reference TRBV9 and TRBJ2-3 for the parts outside the CDR3, the full variable domain is DSGVTQTPKHLITATGQRVTLRCSPRSGDLSVYWYQQSLDQGLQFLIQYYNGEERAKGNILERFSAQQFPDLHSELNLSSLELGDSALYFCASSSRSGSTDTQYFGPGTRLTVL.

CDR3 nucleotide sequence: TGTGCCTGGGCGCGGGGAGCAGCGGGAGAAGTGTATGAGCAGTTCTTC. As protein: CAWARGAAGEVYEQFF. This chain joins TRBV30 and TRBJ2-1; 8 positions agree with TRBD2. The CDR3 has 16 residues. Germline loops: CDR1 GTSNPN, CDR2 SVGIG (reference sequence). J lost 8 bases, V lost 5 bases, and 17 bases had no gene match.

This clone was picked up a small number of times. A read error may be the cause here, since a much bigger clone is one base away. This chain links TRBV30 with TRBJ1-2, with no clear D. The V end was cut by 2 bases, the J end by 4 bases, with 14 bases between. CDR1 and CDR2 (germline): GTSNPN, SVGIG (reference sequence). CDR3 length equals 14 residues. CDR3 DNA sequence: TGTGCCTGGAGTATCGGGCCTTCCTTCTATGGCTACACCTTC. Encoded protein: CAWSIGPSFYGYTF.

This rearrangement joins TRBV6-1 to TRBJ2-3; 7 bases map to TRBD2. CDR1 MNHNS and CDR2 SASEGT come from the germline V gene. The CDR3 runs to 17 residues. V was pared by 4 bases and J by 1 base, with 11 bases of the junction left unmatched. CDR3 amino acids: CASSVLGASGRTDTQYF. The CDR3 bases are TGTGCCAGCAGTGTACTCGGGGCTAGCGGTCGCACAGATACGCAGTATTTT.

The J gene is TRBJ2-7, the V gene TRBV20-1, with D uncertain. This CDR3 spans 11 amino acids. The germline gives CDR1 DFQATT, CDR2 SNEGSKA (reference sequence). Trimming took off 0 bases at V and 12 bases at J, with 12 bases between the two ends. CDR3 DNA: TGCAGTGCTAGAGATTTGGGGATAACGTACTTC. As protein: CSARDLGITYF.

As regards this clone: The identical CDR3 is also encoded by other nucleotide sequences in the sample. The chain joins TRBV30 to TRBJ1-5; the D is unclear. This CDR3 is 13 amino acids long. CDR1 is GTSNPN and CDR2 is SVGIG in the germline V gene (reference sequence). With 1 base removed from V and 7 bases from J, the gap between germline ends came to 11 bases. DNA of the CDR3: TGTGCCTGGAGTGGGGGAGGGAACCAGCCCCAGCATTTT. Its protein product is CAWSGGGNQPQHF.

The chain links TRBV6-5 to TRBJ2-5; 14 bases fit TRBD2. V lost 8 bases, J lost 5 bases, and 7 bases stayed unmatched. From germline, CDR1 is MNHEY and CDR2 SVGAGI. The CDR3 has 15 residues. The CDR3 is CASRGLAGGRETQYF. Written as DNA, the CDR3 is TGTGCCAGCCGTGGACTAGCGGGAGGTCGGGAGACCCAGTACTTC.

This clone was observed a handful of times. This chain connects TRBV18 to TRBJ2-7, with D unresolved. The V gene lost 1 base and the J gene lost 6 bases, with 7 bases spanning the gap. There are 12 residues in the CDR3. Germline CDR1 reads KGHSH; CDR2 reads LQKENI. The CDR3 DNA is TGTGCCAGCTCACCACAGGATTCCGAGCAGTACTTC. Translation gives CASSPQDSEQYF.

The V gene is TRBV27, the J gene TRBJ2-7; D is uncertain. Germline V CDR1 and CDR2: MNHEY, SMNVEV (reference sequence). The CDR3 extends over 12 amino acids. V gave up 6 bases and J gave up 7 bases, with 13 bases separating them. CDR3 sequence: CASSPHLREQYF. For the CDR3, the DNA is TGTGCCAGCAGCCCCCACCTTAGGGAGCAGTACTTC.

The gene calls are TRBV6-5 and TRBJ2-4; 9 bases match TRBD1. The CDR3 runs to 15 residues. Germline V gene data show CDR1 as MNHEY and CDR2 as SVGAGI. J lost 9 bases, V lost 2 bases, and 8 bases had no gene match. The CDR3 DNA sequence: TGTGCCAGCAGTTACAAGGGACAGGGAATTAGCATTCAGTACTTC. Translating gives CASSYKGQGISIQYF.